Shown below are 18 T cell receptor beta chains from a single sample sequenced in a study of blood T cell repertoires in COVID-19. Only in-frame clones appear in the TCRdb table, and some are missing; sequencing was by immunoSEQ multiplex PCR. Of tens of thousands of clones listed, 80% to 90% are singletons. The sample consisted of PBMCs or T cells enriched from blood (not recorded which). These receptors were obtained from a middle-aged woman with acute COVID-19.

The V and J genes are TRBV3-1 (or the pseudogene TRBV3-2) and TRBJ2-6, with D possibly matching TRBD2 (6 bases). CDR1 and CDR2 (germline): LGHDT, YNNKEL (reference sequence). V lost 8 bases, J lost 2 bases, and 7 bases lay in between. The CDR3 spans 13 residues. CDR3 amino acids: CASAGTGANVLTF. The CDR3 DNA follows: TGTGCCAGCGCGGGGACTGGGGCCAACGTCCTGACTTTC.

J is TRBJ1-1 and V is TRBV9, with D hard to call. V shed 3 bases and J shed 5 bases, with 14 bases lying between them. The CDR3 extends over 14 amino acids. Germline values: CDR1 SGDLS, CDR2 YYNGEE. CDR3 protein: CASSARVSRTEAFF. CDR3 in DNA: TGTGCCAGCAGCGCCCGGGTCTCGAGGACTGAAGCTTTCTTT.

J is TRBJ1-1 and V is TRBV19; D is perhaps TRBD1 (5 bases). The CDR3 totals 15 residues. Per the germline V gene, CDR1 is LNHDA and CDR2 is SQIVND (reference sequence). Trimming removed 3 bases at V and 4 bases at J, with 15 bases between. DNA of the CDR3: TGTGCCAGTAGTATTAGATCAGGGAGGAGCACTGAAGCTTTCTTT. Translating it yields CASSIRSGRSTEAFF.

This clone has a single count. This chain uses TRBV19 with TRBJ2-3; D not certain. The CDR3 runs 17 residues. Trimming took 5 bases from V and 1 from J, leaving 19 bases between them. The V gene's germline CDR1 is LNHDA and CDR2 SQIVND (reference sequence). The CDR3 region has the DNA TGTGCCAGTAGTCCCGTCTTAGCCGTGGCGGGCACAGATACGCAGTATTTT. Its translation: CASSPVLAVAGTDTQYF.

The chain uses TRBV5-4 and TRBJ2-6; D uncertain. The CDR3 has 17 residues. In germline, CDR1 is SGHNT, CDR2 YYREEE (reference sequence). V was shortened by 1 base and J by 0 bases, with 11 bases between the two germline ends. The CDR3 loop is CASSLQAEYSGANVLTF. The DNA for the CDR3 is TGTGCCAGCAGCTTGCAGGCAGAGTACTCTGGGGCCAACGTCCTGACTTTC.

The chain is built from TRBV7-6 and TRBJ2-5; 10 bases are a match to TRBD2. The CDR3 spans 17 residues. Trimming cost V 5 bases and J 2 bases; bases outside gene matches: 11. CDR1 and CDR2 from the germline V gene are SGHVS and FNYEAQ. This CDR3 reads CASSLLAGAPGQETQYF. CDR3 nucleotide sequence: TGTGCCAGCAGCCTCCTAGCGGGGGCTCCGGGGCAAGAGACCCAGTACTTC.

The V and J genes are TRBV4-1 and TRBJ2-7, with 8 bases identical to TRBD2. The germline gives CDR1 MGHRA, CDR2 YSYEKL. Trimming removed 0 bases from V and 5 bases from J; junction bases left unmatched: 15. There are 18 residues in the CDR3. The DNA of the CDR3 is TGCGCCAGCAGCCAAGATCGGGTATCGGCGGCGGGAGGTCACGAGCAGTACTTC. This gives the protein CASSQDRVSAAGGHEQYF.

The chain uses TRBV5-4 and TRBJ2-4; the D gene is possibly TRBD2 (6 bases). V shed 2 bases and J shed 7 bases, with 13 bases lying between them. Germline V gene sequence: CDR1 SGHNT, CDR2 YYREEE (reference sequence). CDR3 length: 14 amino acids. The CDR3 DNA reads as TGTGCCAGCAGCTTCGGCAGGGAGGTTAACATTCAGTACTTC. Its protein product is CASSFGREVNIQYF.

The chain couples TRBV6-5 to TRBJ1-6; TRBD1 is a possible D gene (6 bases). Germline loops: CDR1 MNHEY, CDR2 SVGAGI. V was shortened by 9 bases and J by 10 bases, with 10 bases between the two germline ends. This CDR3 has 11 residues. CDR3 residues: CASRGGSPLHF. The CDR3 DNA reads TGTGCCAGTAGGGGGGGATCACCCCTCCACTTT.

There are a few counts of this clone. The chain recombines TRBV3-1 (or the pseudogene TRBV3-2) with TRBJ1-2; no clear D. Trimming left V 3 bases short and J 8 bases short, with 7 bases between. The CDR3 contains 11 residues. CDR1 and CDR2 from the germline V gene are LGHDT and YNNKEL (reference sequence). DNA for the CDR3: TGTGCCAGCAGCCAGATGGAGGGCTACACCTTC. It specifies CASSQMEGYTF.

This sequence joins TRBV19 and TRBJ2-3, with D possibly being TRBD2 (5 bases). The CDR3 extends over 15 amino acids. Trimming stripped 5 bases from V and 5 bases from J, with 17 bases between. The germline CDR1 and CDR2 sequences are LNHDA and SQIVND (reference sequence). CDR3 coding DNA: TGTGCCAGTAGTCCCCGAAGGGAGCTAAGAGATACGCAGTATTTT. It specifies CASSPRRELRDTQYF. The variable domain in full, completed from reference TRBV19 and TRBJ2-3, reads DGGITQSPKYLFRKEGQNVTLSCEQNLNHDAMYWYRQDPGQGLRLIYYSQIVNDFQKGDIAEGYSVSREKKESFPLTVTSAQKNPTAFYLCASSPRRELRDTQYFGPGTRLTVL.

The chain is built from TRBV27 and TRBJ2-3; 8 nucleotides match TRBD2. This CDR3 comprises 15 residues. Germline CDR1 and CDR2: MNHEY and SMNVEV (reference sequence). V trimming: 3 bases; J trimming: 1 base; junction bases outside the gene matches: 3. CDR3 residues: CASSLGTSRTDTQYF. The CDR3 coding sequence is TGTGCCAGCAGTTTGGGGACTAGTCGCACAGATACGCAGTATTTT.

The chain joins TRBV27 to TRBJ2-7, with 7 bases identical to TRBD1. V was clipped by 4 bases and J by 4 bases; unmatched bases: 4. CDR3 length: 13 residues. The germline CDR1 and CDR2 sequences are MNHEY and SMNVEV (reference sequence). DNA of the CDR3: TGTGCCAGCAGTTACGGGACAGCTTACGAGCAGTACTTC. Translating it yields CASSYGTAYEQYF.

The CDR3 nucleotides are TGTGCCAGCAGCGTAGTAGGGGGGGACACTGAAGCTTTCTTT. Protein: CASSVVGGDTEAFF. The gene calls are TRBV9 and TRBJ1-1, with D tentatively TRBD1 (6 bases). This CDR3 region has 14 residues. Trimming removed 0 bases at V and 3 bases at J, with 9 bases between. The V gene's germline CDR1 is SGDLS and CDR2 YYNGEE.

This clone has a handful of counts. This rearrangement joins TRBV3-1 (or the pseudogene TRBV3-2) to TRBJ1-5; 8 positions agree with TRBD1. Per germline, CDR1 LGHDT and CDR2 YNNKEL (reference sequence). The CDR3 totals 16 residues. After removal of 0 bases from V and 10 bases from J, the junction contained 11 bases not matched to a gene. The CDR3 region is CASSQDLSGGGRPQHF. The CDR3 DNA sequence: TGTGCCAGCAGCCAAGATCTGTCAGGGGGCGGACGTCCCCAGCATTTT.

CDR3 region: CASSRDNYNEQFF. The CDR3 coding sequence is TGTGCCAGCAGCAGGGACAACTACAATGAGCAGTTCTTC. The genes are TRBV5-5 and TRBJ2-1, with D tentatively TRBD1 (6 bases). The CDR3 is 13 residues long. Per the germline V gene, CDR1 is SGHKS and CDR2 is YYEKEE (reference sequence). Trimming took off 4 bases at V and 3 bases at J, with 8 bases between the two ends.

The V call is TRBV28, the J call TRBJ1-1; no clear D. The V gene's germline CDR1 is MDHEN and CDR2 SYDVKM. There are 17 residues in the CDR3. Deletions cut 1 base from V and 11 bases from J, with 26 bases between. CDR3: CASSLSAEEGKGGAAFF. The CDR3 nucleotides are TGTGCCAGCAGTTTATCCGCCGAAGAGGGTAAAGGTGGAGCTGCTTTCTTT.

J is TRBJ2-2 and V is TRBV5-4; tentative D call: TRBD1 (5 bases). Trimming stripped 0 bases from V and 4 bases from J, with 7 bases between. This CDR3 contains 14 residues. In germline, CDR1 is SGHNT, CDR2 YYREEE (reference sequence). The CDR3 bases are TGTGCCAGCAGCTTGGATCAGGGCACCGGGGAGCTGTTTTTT. It encodes CASSLDQGTGELFF. The entire variable domain, with the rest obtained from reference TRBV5-4 and TRBJ2-2, is as follows: ETGVTQSPTHLIKTRGQQVTLRCSSQSGHNTVSWYQQALGQGPQFIFQYYREEENGRGNFPPRFSGLQFPNYSSELNVNALELDDSALYLCASSLDQGTGELFFGEGSRLTVL.